This TCR beta chain was retrieved from a study of Ad26.COV2.S vaccination and SARS-CoV-2 variants. Study observations and caveats: Relative to placebo recipients, vaccine recipients exhibited elevated spike-specific TCR breadth.

Germline CDR1 is MDHEN and CDR2 is SYDVKM. V was shortened by 3 bases and J by 3 bases, with 7 bases between the two germline ends. The CDR3 spans 13 residues. Turning to this clone: Its antigen remains unknown.

Described treatment: some 20 received Ad26.COV2.S at low or high dose, single or two shots; five or six received placebo; per-sample allocation not given. It was on day 63 after the first vaccine or placebo injection that samples were taken. Sequencing used immunoSEQ multiplex PCR; TCRdb keeps in-frame clones, though not all of them. The data show more than 350,000 clones, roughly 90% seen once. The sequenced sample was peripheral blood, obtained in a trial of Ad26.COV2.S vaccine versus placebo. The TCR comes from a person aged 18-60 years who received the Ad26.COV2.S COVID-19 vaccine or a placebo. V usage is TRBV28 and J usage is TRBJ2-3; the D is unclear. The CDR3 here is CASSFPLTDTQYF. The CDR3 DNA sequence: TGTGCCAGCAGTTTCCCCTTGACAGATACGCAGTATTTT.